Here is one T cell receptor (beta chain) with its context. As yet, its antigen is unknown. This sample is drawn from a study of T cells in localized non-small cell lung cancer. Study conclusions and caveats: Clonality peaked in uninvolved adjacent lung rather than tumor.

The repertoire was sequenced with immunoSEQ multiplex PCR; TCRdb's copy has only in-frame clones and lacks some. The sample has around 140,000 clones, about 89% seen once; the top ten hold 1.5% to 2%. Trimming took off 5 bases at V and 7 bases at J, with 10 bases between the two ends. Per germline, CDR1 SGHNT and CDR2 YENEEA. The CDR3 has 12 amino acids. The sample here was peripheral blood, taken before any cancer treatment. This chain joins TRBV11-3 and TRBJ2-3; the D gene could be TRBD1 or TRBD2 (6 bases each). The TCR sequence derives from a female donor over 55 with stage I lung adenocarcinoma. The CDR3 nucleotides are TGTGCCAGCAGCGTGGGGGGCCATACGCAGTATTTT. This codes for CASSVGGHTQYF.